This TCR beta chain appears in the sequencing data of a study of T cells in Graves' hyperthyroidism and ophthalmopathy. This clonotype has at least ten counts. V shed 5 bases and J 0 bases; nucleotides not matched to a gene: 8. CDR1 is SGHAT, CDR2 FQNNGV, per germline. The CDR3 has 16 residues. Amplified regions were TCR beta CDR3 sequences from RNA transcripts. Researchers ran a first-round RT-PCR on the TCR CDR3 using the HTBI primer set. MiXCR, run by TCRdb on the multiplex PCR reads, gives a single entry per CDR3 protein. The data contain roughly 700,000 distinct CDR3 sequences, 15% to 20% of them singletons.

The sequenced sample was blood. The chain combines TRBV11-2 with TRBJ2-7, with 9 positions matching TRBD1. The clonotype originates from a man aged 50-59 years with Graves' hyperthyroidism. The CDR3 is CASSALQGAYSYEQYF. The CDR3 coding sequence is TGTGCCAGCAGCGCCTTACAGGGGGCGTACTCCTACGAGCAGTACTTC.